Below, 22 T cell receptor beta chains from the same sample are listed, as sequenced in a study of cytomegalovirus exposure and HLA in healthy donors. PCR involved 60 Vbeta and 13 Jbeta primers. The assay was immunoSEQ multiplex PCR, and TCRdb's table has in-frame clones only and misses some. The repertoire consists of 100,000 to 150,000 clones, with roughly four fifths occurring once and the leading ten covering approximately 13%. The specimen was PBMCs. The receptors were gathered from a woman aged 60 to 75 in good health and CMV-seropositive.

The chain uses TRBV5-8 and TRBJ2-5; TRBD2 matches at 9 bases. This CDR3 contains 17 residues. V gave up 0 bases and J gave up 2 bases; unmatched junction bases: 8. Germline CDR1 reads SGHTS; CDR2 reads YDEGEE. This CDR3 reads CASSLEGAGGRQETQYF. The DNA for the CDR3 is TGTGCCAGCAGCTTGGAGGGTGCGGGGGGGCGTCAAGAGACCCAGTACTTC.

This CDR3 is CAWSRDSHSYGYTF. The CDR3 nucleotides read TGTGCCTGGAGTCGGGACAGCCATTCCTATGGCTACACCTTC. The chain carries TRBV30 and TRBJ1-2; 7 bases match TRBD1. This CDR3 comprises 14 residues. With 2 bases clipped from V and 4 bases from J, the junction kept 7 bases outside the gene matches. Germline V gene sequence: CDR1 GTSNPN, CDR2 SVGIG (reference sequence).

Only one count was recorded for this clone. This chain links TRBV27 with TRBJ2-5; 14 bases agree with TRBD2. J gave up 5 bases and V 6 bases, and 17 bases lay outside the gene matches. Per germline, CDR1 MNHEY and CDR2 SMNVEV (reference sequence). The CDR3 extends over 19 amino acids. CDR3: CASSPLRTSGGLQRETQYF. The DNA for the CDR3 is TGTGCCAGCAGCCCTCTGCGGACTAGCGGGGGGCTCCAGAGGGAGACCCAGTACTTC.

The chain recombines TRBV7-2 with TRBJ1-5; possibly TRBD1 for D (5 bases). CDR3 size: 13 residues. V lost 5 bases and J 7 bases, leaving 12 bases between the germline ends. The germline V gene encodes CDR1 SGHTA and CDR2 FQGNSA. The CDR3 DNA reads TGTGCCAGCAGCACTGACAGTGGACAGCCCCAGCATTTT. Translated, it gives CASSTDSGQPQHF. Variable domain in full (rest from reference TRBV7-2 and TRBJ1-5): GAGVSQSPSNKVTEKGKDVELRCDPISGHTALYWYRQSLGQGLEFLIYFQGNSAPDKSGLPSDRFSAERTGGSVSTLTIQRTQQEDSAVYLCASSTDSGQPQHFGDGTRLSIL.

The chain joins TRBV6-5 to TRBJ2-7; 8 positions match TRBD1. This CDR3 region has 16 residues. Germline CDR1 MNHEY, CDR2 SVGAGI. V was pared by 0 bases and J by 2 bases, with 6 bases of the junction left unmatched. The CDR3 bases are TGTGCCAGCAGTTACTCGGTTACAGGGGGTACCTACGAGCAGTACTTC. It is translated as CASSYSVTGGTYEQYF.

The chain couples TRBV5-8 to TRBJ2-5, with 12 positions matching TRBD2. Germline CDR1 reads SGHTS; CDR2 reads YDEGEE. The CDR3 is 19 residues long. Trimming removed 4 bases from V and 5 bases from J; junction bases left unmatched: 18. The CDR3: CASSVEGRSSGGAWETQYF. The CDR3 nucleotides are TGTGCCAGCAGCGTGGAGGGCCGGTCTAGCGGGGGGGCCTGGGAGACCCAGTACTTC. The whole variable domain, filled in from reference TRBV5-8 and TRBJ2-5, reads EAGVTQSPTHLIKTRGQQATLRCSPISGHTSVYWYQQALGLGLQFLLWYDEGEERNRGNFPPRFSGRQFPNYSSELNVNALELEDSALYLCASSVEGRSSGGAWETQYFGPGTRLLVL.

The V call is TRBV20-1, the J call TRBJ1-5; 9 bases line up with TRBD1. V lost 3 bases and J lost 15; bases outside the gene matches: 6. The CDR3 is 11 amino acids. CDR1 and CDR2 (germline): DFQATT, SNEGSKA (reference sequence). The CDR3 protein is CSARGTGSLHF. Written as DNA, the CDR3 is TGCAGTGCTAGGGGGACAGGGAGTTTGCATTTT.

This clone has a handful of counts. The chain joins TRBV19 to TRBJ1-3; tentative D call: TRBD1 (6 bases). Germline values: CDR1 LNHDA, CDR2 SQIVND (reference sequence). Trimming removed 2 bases at V and 4 bases at J, with 21 bases between. CDR3 length equals 18 residues. CDR3 sequence reads: CASSISGRGPGGGNTIYF. As DNA, the CDR3 is TGTGCCAGTAGTATATCCGGGCGGGGGCCCGGGGGCGGAAACACCATATATTTT.

This chain uses TRBV7-3 with TRBJ1-2, with a possible D match to TRBD1 (6 bases). This CDR3 has 17 residues. Germline V gene data show CDR1 as SGHTA and CDR2 as FQGTGA. The V end lost 5 bases, the J end lost 6 bases, and 25 bases lay between the germline ends. CDR3 nucleotides: TGTGCCAGCAGCGCACCCTTCCCTATGGAGGGGGGGGATGGCTACACCTTC. Protein: CASSAPFPMEGGDGYTF.

This clone was picked up a small number of times. V usage is TRBV30 and J usage is TRBJ2-1; 13 positions match TRBD2. CDR1 GTSNPN and CDR2 SVGIG come from the germline V gene (reference sequence). Trimming took 1 base from V and 2 from J; bases not matched to a gene: 14. This CDR3 has 20 residues. The CDR3 sequence: CAWSGGTSGRAGRTYNEQFF. As DNA, the CDR3 is TGTGCCTGGAGTGGGGGAACTAGCGGGAGGGCCGGTCGCACCTACAATGAGCAGTTCTTC.

The rearrangement links TRBV6-5 to TRBJ1-3; 7 bases line up with TRBD1. There are 15 residues in the CDR3. Trimming removed 0 bases from V and 4 bases from J; junction bases left unmatched: 3. The germline CDR1 and CDR2 sequences are MNHEY and SVGAGI. The CDR3 here is CASSYSTGMGNTIYF. The DNA for the CDR3 is TGTGCCAGCAGTTACTCGACAGGGATGGGAAACACCATATATTTT.

The V and J genes are TRBV2 and TRBJ2-7; 9 nucleotides line up with TRBD1. V was clipped by 6 bases and J by 7 bases; unmatched bases: 4. Germline values: CDR1 SNHLY, CDR2 FYNNEI. The CDR3 is 12 residues long. CDR3 nucleotides: TGTGCCAGCAGGGACAGGGGTCTGGAGCAGTACTTC. Protein: CASRDRGLEQYF. The whole variable domain, filled in from reference TRBV2 and TRBJ2-7, reads EPEVTQTPSHQVTQMGQEVILRCVPISNHLYFYWYRQILGQKVEFLVSFYNNEISEKSEIFDDQFSVERPDGSNFTLKIRSTKLEDSAMYFCASRDRGLEQYFGPGTRLTVT.

This chain connects TRBV2 to TRBJ2-7; weak D call: TRBD2 (5 bases). The ends were cut back, 5 bases at V and 4 bases at J, with 9 bases in the middle. CDR3 length: 12 residues. In germline, CDR1 is SNHLY, CDR2 FYNNEI. Here the CDR3 DNA reads TGTGCCAGCAGTTGGACGGGGTACGAGCAGTACTTC. Its translation is CASSWTGYEQYF.

The chain joins TRBV7-9 to TRBJ2-3; 7 bases map to TRBD2. Germline trimming cut 5 bases from V and 7 bases from J; bases unmatched to any gene: 9. CDR1 is SEHNR, CDR2 FQNEAQ, per germline (reference sequence). This CDR3 region has 14 residues. The CDR3 DNA is TGTGCCAGCAGCCGGGGGGAAGGAGGGCATACGCAGTATTTT. It codes for CASSRGEGGHTQYF.

This clone was seen a single time. One junction end disagrees with the germline gene, perhaps due to a read error. This chain uses TRBV15 with TRBJ2-7; a possible D gene is TRBD1 (5 bases). The length of the CDR3 is 13 residues. CDR1 is LNHNV and CDR2 is YYDKDF in the germline V gene (reference sequence). The CDR3 sequence: CATSIDSRAGLFF. The DNA for the CDR3 is TGTGCCACCAGCATTGACTCTAGGGCAGGGTTGTTCTTC.

This clone is termed medium-sized. The genes are TRBV6-1 and TRBJ1-1; 7 nucleotides agree with TRBD1. Germline lookup yields CDR1 MNHNS and CDR2 SASEGT. With 6 bases clipped from V and 4 bases from J, the junction kept 8 bases outside the gene matches. The CDR3 spans 14 residues. DNA for the CDR3: TGTGCCAGCAGCACGGAGACAGGGATCACTGAAGCTTTCTTT. Its protein product is CASSTETGITEAFF.

The genes are TRBV28 and TRBJ2-6; D is possibly TRBD2 (5 bases). Germline V gene sequence: CDR1 MDHEN, CDR2 SYDVKM. Trimming removed 7 bases at V and 0 bases at J, with 10 bases between. This CDR3 spans 15 amino acids. CDR3 nucleotides: TGTGCCAGCACCCCTCGGGGCTCTGGGGCCAACGTCCTGACTTTC. Protein sequence: CASTPRGSGANVLTF.

The V and J genes are TRBV6-6 and TRBJ2-5; 7 bases line up with TRBD2. TRBJ2-7 matches the DNA end more closely, so the J call is doubtful. The CDR3 runs 15 residues. Germline V gene data show CDR1 as MNHNY and CDR2 as SVGAGI (reference sequence). CDR3 residues: CASSSQRTSWYEQYF. The CDR3 DNA follows: TGTGCCAGCAGTTCACAAAGGACTAGTTGGTACGAGCAGTACTTC.

The V call is TRBV7-9, the J call TRBJ1-2; 8 positions agree with TRBD1. CDR3 size: 16 residues. Germline V gives CDR1 SEHNR, CDR2 FQNEAQ (reference sequence). Trimming took 1 base from V and 6 from J; bases not matched to a gene: 10. The CDR3 DNA reads TGTGCCAGCAGCTTAGGACGGGCACAGGGGGTAGATGGCTACACCTTC. Its translation: CASSLGRAQGVDGYTF. The variable domain in full, completed from reference TRBV7-9 and TRBJ1-2, reads DTGVSQNPRHKITKRGQNVTFRCDPISEHNRLYWYRQTLGQGPEFLTYFQNEAQLEKSRLLSDRFSAERPKGSFSTLEIQRTEQGDSAMYLCASSLGRAQGVDGYTFGSGTRLTVV.

The V gene is TRBV9, the J gene TRBJ2-7; maybe TRBD2 (6 bases). V dropped 1 base and J dropped 3 bases, with 14 bases sitting between them. The germline V gene encodes CDR1 SGDLS and CDR2 YYNGEE. The CDR3 runs 15 residues. CDR3 bases: TGTGCCAGCAGCGTAAGTGGGACGGGAGACTACGAGCAGTACTTC. This encodes CASSVSGTGDYEQYF.

J is TRBJ1-1 and V is TRBV7-3; D gene unclear. Germline assignment: CDR1 SGHTA and CDR2 FQGTGA. This CDR3 contains 13 residues. Trimming took 1 base from V and 5 from J, leaving 8 bases between them. The CDR3 DNA is TGTGCCAGCAGCTTAAGGGAGAAAACTGAAGCTTTCTTT. This translates into CASSLREKTEAFF.

The chain is built from TRBV4-2 and TRBJ2-7, with D possibly matching TRBD2 (7 bases). CDR3 length: 14 amino acids. Trimming pared 6 bases from V and 6 bases from J, leaving 18 bases between. Germline V gene lookup returns CDR1 LGHNA and CDR2 YNFKEQ. CDR3 loop: CASRGAGVATEQYF. CDR3 in DNA: TGTGCCAGCAGGGGGGCGGGAGTCGCCACCGAGCAGTACTTC.